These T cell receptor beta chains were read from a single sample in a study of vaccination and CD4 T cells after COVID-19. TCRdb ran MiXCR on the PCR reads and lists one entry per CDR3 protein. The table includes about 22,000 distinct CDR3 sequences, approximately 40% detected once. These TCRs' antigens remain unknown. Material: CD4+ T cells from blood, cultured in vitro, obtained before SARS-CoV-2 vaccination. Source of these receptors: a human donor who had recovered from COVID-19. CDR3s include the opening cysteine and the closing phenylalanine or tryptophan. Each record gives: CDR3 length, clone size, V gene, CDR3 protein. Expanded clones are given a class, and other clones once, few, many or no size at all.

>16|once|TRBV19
CASSIIRTSGNNEQFF
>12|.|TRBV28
CASSPTGPGQYF
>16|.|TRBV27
CASRPAGTGLNSPLHF
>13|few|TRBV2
CASSSGGAYEQYF
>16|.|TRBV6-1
CASSSPGQGTSYEQYF
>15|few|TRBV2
CASTDSGGATGELFF
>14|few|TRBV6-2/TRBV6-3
CASSARQLYGGYTF
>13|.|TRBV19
CASSFRDNQPQHF
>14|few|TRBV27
CASSLFSSNQPQHF
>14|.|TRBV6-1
CASSRTGLGYGYTF
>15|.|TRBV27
CASSPRGQGADEQFF
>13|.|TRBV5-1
CASSADSNYGYTF
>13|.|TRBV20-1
CSAGLGGSQPQHF
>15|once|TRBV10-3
CAISEFPPEHPEAFF
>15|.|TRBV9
CASSPRQGAVTEAFF
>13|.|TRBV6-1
CASSRGINTEAFF
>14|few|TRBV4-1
CASLPGVGRTEAFF
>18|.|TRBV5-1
CASSLGLAGMGHEETQYF
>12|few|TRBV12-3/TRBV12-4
CASSLTNTEAFF
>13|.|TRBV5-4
CASSLYRAKGAFF
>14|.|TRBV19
CASSITEPGHPWEF
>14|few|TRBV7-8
CASSALVPSYEQYF
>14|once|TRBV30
CAWSETSSNYGYTF
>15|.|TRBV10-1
CASSGTRYPTGELFF
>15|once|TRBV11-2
CASSSGLAGGNEQFF
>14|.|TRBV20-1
CRGGRDRPTDTQYF
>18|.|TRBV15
CATSRGPGGKTYQETQYF
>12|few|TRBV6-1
CASSEVGYGYTF
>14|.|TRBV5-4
CASSLDRYQETQYF
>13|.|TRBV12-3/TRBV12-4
CASRLAGGAEQYF
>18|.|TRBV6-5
CASSLGLAGGPGTDTQYF
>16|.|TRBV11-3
CASSFLTSGRINEQFF
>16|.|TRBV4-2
CASSRGTGGLDYGYTF
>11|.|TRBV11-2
CASSRLNEQYF
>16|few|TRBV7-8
CASSPWTSGIADTQYF
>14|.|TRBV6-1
CASSQDRAWGGYTF
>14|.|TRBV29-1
CSIAGTDVRLGYTF
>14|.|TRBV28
CASSLPSGSYEQYF
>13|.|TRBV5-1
CASSRGRTDTQYF
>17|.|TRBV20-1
CSARDPLQGALYNEQFF
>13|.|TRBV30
CAWMGDRWSGYTF
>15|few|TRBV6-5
CASSYSGTGGNTIYF
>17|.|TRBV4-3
CASSQGTGGGANYGYTF
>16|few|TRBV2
CASSEGAGSGANVLTF
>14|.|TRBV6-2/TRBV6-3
CASSSLGQNYGYTF
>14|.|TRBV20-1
CSASAGAYNTEAFF
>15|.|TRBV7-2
CASSPPSSSNTEAFF
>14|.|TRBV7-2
CASSLAPEMTEAFF
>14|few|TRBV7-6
CASSLGRESTEAFF
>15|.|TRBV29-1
CSVGMSGSRADTQYF
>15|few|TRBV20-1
CSAMVGDRGGYGYTF